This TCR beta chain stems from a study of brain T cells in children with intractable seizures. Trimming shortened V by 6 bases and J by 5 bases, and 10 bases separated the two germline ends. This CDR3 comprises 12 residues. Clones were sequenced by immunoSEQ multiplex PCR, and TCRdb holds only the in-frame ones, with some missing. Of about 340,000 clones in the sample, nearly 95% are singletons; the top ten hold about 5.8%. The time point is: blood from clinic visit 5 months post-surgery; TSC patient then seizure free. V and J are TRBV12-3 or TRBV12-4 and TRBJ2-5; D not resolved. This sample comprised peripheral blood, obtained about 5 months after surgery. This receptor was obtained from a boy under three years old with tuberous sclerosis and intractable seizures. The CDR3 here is CASSLQEETQYF. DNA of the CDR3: TGTGCCAGCAGCCTTCAGGAGGAGACCCAGTACTTC.